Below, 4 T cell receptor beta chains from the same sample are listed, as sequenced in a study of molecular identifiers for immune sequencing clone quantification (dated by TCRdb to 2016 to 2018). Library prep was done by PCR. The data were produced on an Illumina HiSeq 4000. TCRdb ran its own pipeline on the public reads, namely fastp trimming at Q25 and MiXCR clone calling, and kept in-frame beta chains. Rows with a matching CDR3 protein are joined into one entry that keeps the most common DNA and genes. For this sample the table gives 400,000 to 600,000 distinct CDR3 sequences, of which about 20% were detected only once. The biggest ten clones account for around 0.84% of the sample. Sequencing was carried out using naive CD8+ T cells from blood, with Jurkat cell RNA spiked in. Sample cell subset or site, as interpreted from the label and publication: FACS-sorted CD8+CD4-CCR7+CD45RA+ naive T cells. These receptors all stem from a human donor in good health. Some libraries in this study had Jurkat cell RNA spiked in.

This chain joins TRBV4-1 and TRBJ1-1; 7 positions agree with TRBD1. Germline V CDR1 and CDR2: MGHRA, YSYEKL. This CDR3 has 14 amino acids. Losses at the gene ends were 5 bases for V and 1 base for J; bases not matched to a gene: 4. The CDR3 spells CASSVWTGNTEAFF. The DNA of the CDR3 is TGCGCCAGCAGCGTCTGGACAGGGAACACTGAAGCTTTCTTT.

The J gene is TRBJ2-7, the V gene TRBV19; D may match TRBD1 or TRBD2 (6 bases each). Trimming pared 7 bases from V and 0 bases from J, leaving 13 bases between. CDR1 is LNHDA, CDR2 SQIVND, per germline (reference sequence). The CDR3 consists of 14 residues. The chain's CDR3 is CASTPGASSYEQYF. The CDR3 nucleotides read TGTGCCAGTACCCCGGGGGCAAGCTCCTACGAGCAGTACTTC.

Here the CDR3 reads CASSYSGSPEQYF. The CDR3 bases are TGTGCCAGCAGTTACTCCGGGAGCCCCGAGCAGTACTTC. This chain connects TRBV6-2 or TRBV6-3 to TRBJ2-7; D is perhaps TRBD2 (6 bases). The CDR3 consists of 13 residues. The V end was cut by 0 bases, the J end by 6 bases, with 9 bases between. Germline V gives CDR1 MNHEY, CDR2 SVGEGT.

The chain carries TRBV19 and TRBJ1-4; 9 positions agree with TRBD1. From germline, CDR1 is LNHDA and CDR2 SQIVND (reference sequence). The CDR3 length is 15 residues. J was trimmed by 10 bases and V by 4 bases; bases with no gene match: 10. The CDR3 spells CASSRADRGPGKLFF. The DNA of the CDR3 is TGTGCCAGTAGTAGGGCGGACAGGGGACCTGGAAAACTGTTTTTT.